Listed below are T cell receptor beta chains from one sample, sequenced in a study of OX40 agonist ivuxolimab in advanced cancers. Profiling relied on immunoSEQ multiplex PCR, and the TCRdb table lists in-frame clones only, not all of them. In the table there are fewer than 75,000 clones, 87% of which are singletons. The source was CD4+ or CD8+ T cells sorted from blood, collected in a trial of the OX40 agonist ivuxolimab. The source of these receptors is an adult with an advanced solid tumor such as melanoma, head and neck, liver or kidney cancer. The CDR3 runs from the conserved cysteine through the conserved F or W. Fields, in order: D gene, CDR3 length, V gene, J gene, clone size, CDR3 DNA, CDR3 protein. D genes are given only for firm matches. Clone size, where shown, is once, few, many, or a class for clones that have expanded.

>.|14|TRBV6-1|TRBJ1-2|.
TGTGCCAGCAGTGAAGCAGGGGCTTATTATGGCTACACCTTC
CASSEAGAYYGYTF
>TRBD1|16|TRBV13|TRBJ1-2|.
TGTGCCAGCAGCCTCAGACAGGGTGGAAGGTACTATGGCTACACCTTC
CASSLRQGGRYYGYTF
>TRBD2|14|TRBV7-8|TRBJ2-3|.
TGTGCCAGCAGTCTAGCGGGAGAGACAGATACGCAGTATTTT
CASSLAGETDTQYF
>.|14|TRBV28|TRBJ2-5|.
TGTGCCAGCAGGACAGGTTTCTCCCCGGCGACCCAGTACTTC
CASRTGFSPATQYF
>TRBD2|17|TRBV9|TRBJ2-3|.
TGTGCCAGCAGCCCCCGACTAGCGGGAGAGACCACAGATACGCAGTATTTT
CASSPRLAGETTDTQYF
>.|15|TRBV19|TRBJ1-2|medium-sized
TGTGCCAGTAGTATAGGTTTGAGGGTTAACTATGGCTACACCTTC
CASSIGLRVNYGYTF
>.|12|TRBV6-1|TRBJ2-3|.
TGTGCCAGCAGGACAGGCTCGGATACGCAGTATTTT
CASRTGSDTQYF
>TRBD2|18|TRBV7-2|TRBJ2-5|.
TGTGCCAGCAGCCCATGGACTAGCGGGAGGGCCGTCCAAGAGACCCAGTACTTC
CASSPWTSGRAVQETQYF
>TRBD2|16|TRBV13|TRBJ2-7|.
TGTGCCAGCAGTTCTCCCCGGGGAGGGGCGTTCTACGAGCAGTACTTC
CASSSPRGGAFYEQYF
>.|15|TRBV14|TRBJ1-1|.
TGTGCCAGCAGCCAAGAGGAGGGTTGGGTCACTGAAGCTTTCTTT
CASSQEEGWVTEAFF
>.|15|TRBV7-6|TRBJ2-3|once
TGTGCCAGCAGCTTATCCCCCGGGAGTGAACATACGCAGTATTTT
CASSLSPGSEHTQYF
>.|16|TRBV7-6|TRBJ2-2|.
TGTGCCAGCAGCTTAGTAGCGGTGGGGAACACCGGGGAGCTGTTTTTT
CASSLVAVGNTGELFF
>.|12|TRBV28|TRBJ2-1|.
TGTGCCAGCAGTTCGGCTACAGGGTTGGAGTTCTTC
CASSSATGLEFF
>.|14|TRBV7-2|TRBJ2-3|.
TGTGCCAGCAGCTTAGATCAGGGATCAGATACGCAGTATTTT
CASSLDQGSDTQYF
>.|13|TRBV18|TRBJ1-3|.
TGTGCCAGCTCCCTTAGCTCTGGAAACACCATATATTTT
CASSLSSGNTIYF
>.|13|TRBV7-2|TRBJ1-1|.
TGTGCCAGCAGCATCCGGGAAAACACTGAAGCTTTCTTT
CASSIRENTEAFF
>.|15|TRBV7-2|TRBJ2-5|.
TGTGCCAGCAGCTTAAGGAGCATTTACCAAGAGACCCAGTACTTC
CASSLRSIYQETQYF
>.|15|TRBV7-9|TRBJ1-1|.
TGTGCCAGCAGCTATTGGATGATGGGAAACACTGAAGCTTTCTTT
CASSYWMMGNTEAFF
>.|14|TRBV19|TRBJ1-4|.
TGTGCCAGTACGATGAGGGGAACTAATGAAAAACTGTTTTTT
CASTMRGTNEKLFF
>.|14|TRBV19|TRBJ1-1|.
TGTGCCAGTAGGCCCGGGTTCATGAACACTGAAGCTTTCTTT
CASRPGFMNTEAFF
>TRBD1|14|TRBV11-2|TRBJ2-4|.
TGTGCCAGCAGCTTACAGGGGGCTGGAAACATTCAGTACTTC
CASSLQGAGNIQYF
>.|11|TRBV5-1|TRBJ1-2|.
TGCGCCAGCAGCTTAACAGGTGGCTACACCTTC
CASSLTGGYTF
>.|13|TRBV7-9|TRBJ1-1|.
TGTGCCAGCAGCTTACAACAGGGCACTGAAGCTTTCTTT
CASSLQQGTEAFF
>.|15|TRBV15|TRBJ1-4|once
TGTGCCACCAGCAGAAAGAGGCAGGACAATGAAAAACTGTTTTTT
CATSRKRQDNEKLFF
>.|15|TRBV7-3|TRBJ2-3|.
TGTGCCAGCAGCCTACAGGGAGTACCCACAGATACGCAGTATTTT
CASSLQGVPTDTQYF
>TRBD2|18|TRBV19|TRBJ2-1|.
TGTGCCAGTAGTATACGGACAGGGGGGACTAGCGGGTACAATGAGCAGTTCTTC
CASSIRTGGTSGYNEQFF
>.|13|TRBV7-3|TRBJ2-5|.
TGTGCCAGCAGCTCCGCCCCACAAGAGACCCAGTACTTC
CASSSAPQETQYF
>.|14|TRBV7-3|TRBJ1-1|.
TGTGCCAGCAGCCTTATGGGGATGAACACTGAAGCTTTCTTT
CASSLMGMNTEAFF
>TRBD1|13|TRBV7-2|TRBJ1-1|.
TGTGCCAGCAGCTTAACAGGGGACACTGAAGCTTTCTTT
CASSLTGDTEAFF
>.|14|TRBV27|TRBJ2-2|.
TGTGCCAGCAGCTTTGGACATTTCACCGGGGAGCTGTTTTTT
CASSFGHFTGELFF
>TRBD1|14|TRBV7-3|TRBJ1-1|.
TGTGCCAGCAGCAGAGACAGGGGAACGACTGAAGCTTTCTTT
CASSRDRGTTEAFF
>.|15|TRBV10-3|TRBJ2-2|.
TGTGCCATCAGCCCAGGGGATTTGGACACCGGGGAGCTGTTTTTT
CAISPGDLDTGELFF
>.|14|TRBV27|TRBJ1-2|.
TGTGCCAGCAGTCTCACACCGTTAGCTGGTGGCTACACCTTC
CASSLTPLAGGYTF